A selection of T cell receptor beta chains follows, all from one sample in a study of shared clonotypes between healthy human individuals. Method: immunoSEQ multiplex PCR; TCRdb's copy keeps in-frame clones and lacks some. The profile shows some 360,000 clones, more than 60% of them singletons. The source material was memory CD4+ T cells sorted from blood. These TCRs come from a man younger than 45 in good health. Each CDR3 is given with its conserved first and last residue. The D gene is left open where the match is weak. Size is stated for part of the rows, as once, few or many counts, or as a class when the clone is expanded.

clone_size | d_call | cdr3_length | v_call | cdr3_aa
once | - | 14 | TRBV19 | CASSFGQNGETQYF
- | TRBD1 | 14 | TRBV5-4 | CASTENRGAHGYTF
- | TRBD2 | 15 | TRBV5-8 | CASSLELAGFNEQFF
- | TRBD2 | 13 | TRBV28 | CASMASGSYEQFF
few | - | 14 | TRBV5-5 | CASSAVGISNEQFF
- | - | 15 | TRBV7-9 | CASKISATSTDTQYF
- | - | 14 | TRBV2 | CASRAGLAKNIQYF
few | TRBD1 | 15 | TRBV14 | CASSPARQGSYEQYF
once | - | 14 | TRBV7-9 | CASSSIRPGSGYTF
- | - | 14 | TRBV6-1 | CASKRRADINEQFF
- | - | 13 | TRBV7-2 | CASSLGVGLEQYF
once | TRBD2 | 16 | TRBV27 | CASSFFGRGSYNEQFF
- | TRBD2 | 16 | TRBV9 | CASSATSGRAYNEQFF
- | TRBD1 | 12 | TRBV29-1 | CSVSGQGASIAF
few | - | 13 | TRBV2 | CASSPGQSYGYTF
- | - | 13 | TRBV7-3 | CASSLSPSETQYF
- | - | 11 | TRBV5-1 | CASSLFSEQYF
once | - | 13 | TRBV5-6 | CASSSRLTGELFF
- | TRBD2 | 15 | TRBV7-3 | CASSPLAGGIETQYF
- | TRBD2 | 15 | TRBV7-2 | CASSSSGSRFETQYF
- | TRBD1 | 14 | TRBV30 | CAWRKTGATGELFF
once | - | 14 | TRBV5-1 | CASSKTQGNTEAFF
- | - | 12 | TRBV29-1 | CSVGVSYTEAFF
few | - | 13 | TRBV27 | CASSRKDTGELFF
- | TRBD1 | 19 | TRBV7-2 | CASSFLGPTGTGRDYGYTF
- | TRBD1 | 14 | TRBV29-1 | CSVAGQGSNQPQHF
- | - | 12 | TRBV10-1 | CASNEGTGEQYF
- | - | 15 | TRBV29-1 | CSVRFSASSGETQYF
- | TRBD1 | 14 | TRBV30 | CAWRGTGGNQPQHF
few | TRBD2 | 16 | TRBV28 | CASSSPSGSSYNEQFF
- | - | 13 | TRBV30 | CAWSAQAYNEQFF
- | TRBD1 | 17 | TRBV10-3 | CAISARQTQGTYETQYF
many | - | 14 | TRBV2 | CASSEFSAAYEQYF
- | - | 14 | TRBV7-6 | CASSLISEGHEQFF
- | TRBD1 | 16 | TRBV5-6 | CASSKWTGSLGDTQYF
- | TRBD2 | 11 | TRBV29-1 | CSQAGAYEQYF
once | - | 14 | TRBV6-5 | CASRQSGGDQPQHF